One TCR beta chain is described in this entry. Antigen specificity is unknown. This CDR3 region has 16 residues. J lost 4 bases, V lost 4 bases, and 12 bases had no gene match. The data were taken from a study of post-analysis software for immune sequencing data. Study-wide results and limits: Significantly lower normalized Chao1 diversity was found in patients with multiple sclerosis relative to controls. Same-batch samples co-clustered strongly by F measure. In patients, about 5 TRBV segments were more frequent than in controls, with TRBV5-6, TRBV5-1 and TRBV20-1 among them.

The TCR beta cDNA libraries contained unique molecular identifiers. Input of about 0.9 to 10 million T cells yielded hundreds of thousands of cDNA molecules. Each CDR3 protein is one row after TCRdb ran MiXCR on the PCR reads. Among about 430,000 distinct CDR3 sequences listed, 39% were seen once. The chain couples TRBV12-3 or TRBV12-4 to TRBJ1-1; 7 nucleotides line up with TRBD1. The source material was blood. This clonotype originated in a girl between 2 and 10 years old with multiple sclerosis. CDR3 nucleotides: TGTGCCAGCAGTTCCCGCCGGGACAGATTGATCACTGAAGCTTTCTTT. It yields the protein CASSSRRDRLITEAFF.